The entry below describes one T cell receptor beta chain. The germline gives CDR1 GTSNPN, CDR2 SVGIG (reference sequence). Trimming cost V 3 bases and J 15 bases, with 24 bases left between them. The CDR3 length is 15 residues. This entry is derived from a study of blood T cell repertoires in COVID-19. Sequenced by immunoSEQ multiplex PCR; TCRdb stores in-frame clones only, minus some. The sample shows about 210,000 clones, about 91% of them seen only once. Sample: peripheral blood. The chain recombines TRBV30 with TRBJ1-6, with D possibly matching TRBD1 (6 bases). The receptor was isolated from a man aged 25-45 years with acute or convalescent COVID-19. DNA for the CDR3: TGTGCCTGGAGCGTTCTGGACAGCCTGTGGGAGCGCCTCCACTTT. This encodes CAWSVLDSLWERLHF.